These 6 T cell receptor beta chains were sequenced from one sample in a study of shared clonotypes between healthy human individuals. Data came from immunoSEQ multiplex PCR; TCRdb stores just in-frame clones and leaves some out. The table lists over 2 million clones, about 95% of them singletons, with roughly 1% in the top ten. Naive CD8 isolation took CD45RO-negative cells positively selected for CCR7 and excluded terminally differentiated effector memory CD45RA+ cells. The sample taken for sequencing was naive CD8+ T cells sorted from blood. These receptors all come from a man in his late teens or twenties in good health.

The rearrangement joins TRBV6-1 to TRBJ2-5; D call uncertain. The CDR3 is made up of 8 amino acids. The ends were cut back, 8 bases at V and 8 bases at J, with 3 bases in the middle. The germline V gene has CDR1 MNHNS and CDR2 SASEGT. The CDR3 sequence: CASATQYF. For the CDR3, the DNA is TGTGCCAGCGCCACCCAGTACTTC.

V is TRBV7-9 and J is TRBJ2-3; D call uncertain. V was pared by 3 bases and J by 10 bases, with 14 bases between. Germline V gene sequence: CDR1 SEHNR, CDR2 FQNEAQ (reference sequence). CDR3 length: 13 residues. The CDR3 sequence: CASSFDHGEAQYF. The CDR3 nucleotides are TGTGCCAGCAGCTTTGACCATGGGGAAGCGCAGTATTTT.

This clone was counted once. The rearrangement links TRBV27 to TRBJ1-4; 9 nucleotides agree with TRBD1. This CDR3 is 15 amino acids long. V lost 5 bases to trimming and J lost 8 bases; unmatched junction nucleotides: 9. The germline V gene has CDR1 MNHEY and CDR2 SMNVEV (reference sequence). The chain's CDR3 is CASSPGTGFGEKLFF. CDR3 nucleotide sequence: TGTGCCAGCAGTCCCGGGACAGGGTTTGGGGAAAAACTGTTTTTT.

The V gene is TRBV19, the J gene TRBJ2-7; D remains ambiguous. CDR1 and CDR2 from the germline V gene are LNHDA and SQIVND (reference sequence). The CDR3 runs to 13 residues. V was trimmed by 3 bases and J by 2 bases, leaving 8 bases between them. The CDR3 DNA reads as TGTGCCAGTAGTATTTCGTTCCCCTACGAGCAGTACTTC. It translates to CASSISFPYEQYF.

The CDR3 spells CASSKARGDNEQFF. In DNA, the CDR3 is TGTGCCAGCAGCAAAGCGCGTGGAGACAATGAGCAGTTCTTC. The chain recombines TRBV21-1 with TRBJ2-1; no check of the table's D call, TRBD2, against the DNA was made. TRBV21-1 represents a pseudogene. The CDR3 loop spans 14 amino acids.

The rearrangement joins TRBV10-3 to TRBJ1-2; D not certain. V lost 6 bases and J 2 bases, leaving 10 bases between the germline ends. The CDR3 loop spans 13 amino acids. CDR1 and CDR2 (germline): ENHRY, SYGVKD. The CDR3 loop is CAISIDPNYGYTF. The CDR3 region has the DNA TGTGCCATCAGCATCGACCCGAACTATGGCTACACCTTC.